The rows below give T cell receptor beta chains drawn from one sample of a study of T-cell reconstitution after alpha-beta-depleted transplantation in children. TCRdb itself ran the PCR reads through MiXCR, one entry per CDR3 protein. Of around 490,000 distinct CDR3 sequences in the sample, around 10% were seen once. Sample: PBMCs, mostly from graft donor cells, taken 180 days after TCRalphabeta/CD19-depleted stem cell transplant. All receptors come from a female patient aged 2-9 years who had a stem cell transplant for aplastic anemia, so the T cells may come from the graft donor. The CDR3 runs from the conserved cysteine through the conserved F or W. The order of the fields is J gene, V gene, D gene, clone size, CDR3 DNA, CDR3 protein. A D gene is named only where the DNA matches it firmly. Clone size appears in some rows only: once, few, many, or a class for an expanded clone.

TRBJ2-2 | TRBV28 | TRBD1 | many | TGTGCCAGCAGTTCAGGGGGACCCGGGGAGCTGTTTTTT | CASSSGGPGELFF
TRBJ2-2 | TRBV29-1 | . | many | TGCAGCGTCGCTGTGGGGGGTAGTAACACCGGGGAGCTGTTTTTT | CSVAVGGSNTGELFF
TRBJ2-3 | TRBV7-9 | TRBD2 | . | TGTGCCAGCAGCACAGGACTAGCGGGCACAGATGCGCAGTATTTT | CASSTGLAGTDAQYF
TRBJ2-7 | TRBV28 | TRBD2 | . | TGTGCCAGCCGTCGGGACTACCCCTACGAGCAGTACTTC | CASRRDYPYEQYF
TRBJ2-1 | TRBV12-3/TRBV12-4 | TRBD2 | few | TGTGCCAGCAGTTTAGATAATAGCGGGAGGTCCTACAATGAGCAGTTCTTC | CASSLDNSGRSYNEQFF
TRBJ1-5 | TRBV6-2/TRBV6-3 | . | . | TGTGCCAGCAGTTACAAGAGGATAGGGGCCTATAGCAATCAGCCCCAGCATTTT | CASSYKRIGAYSNQPQHF
TRBJ2-5 | TRBV25-1 | TRBD2 | few | TGTGCCAGCAGTGAATACGGTGCGGGAGTTTCCGAGACCCAGTACTTC | CASSEYGAGVSETQYF
TRBJ1-1 | TRBV7-8 | . | few | TGTGCCAGCAGGCAGGGAACTGAAGCTTTCTTT | CASRQGTEAFF
TRBJ2-1 | TRBV6-2/TRBV6-3 | TRBD2 | . | TGTGCCAGCACTCTCCTAGCGGGAGGGTACAATGAGCAGTTCTTC | CASTLLAGGYNEQFF
TRBJ2-7 | TRBV5-1 | . | . | TGCGCCAGCACAAAATCAGACAGAGACTACGAGCAGTACTTC | CASTKSDRDYEQYF
TRBJ2-2 | TRBV15 | TRBD2 | . | TGTGCCACCAGCAGAGTGCCTAGCGGGAGAATGGCCGGGGAGCTGTTTTTT | CATSRVPSGRMAGELFF
TRBJ1-5 | TRBV27 | . | . | TGTGCCAGCAGTTTATTCCCGGGGGGCAATCAGCCCCAGCATTTT | CASSLFPGGNQPQHF
TRBJ2-1 | TRBV7-2 | TRBD1 | . | TGTGCCAGCGGCTACCGGGACAGGGGGCGGAATGAGCAGTTCTTC | CASGYRDRGRNEQFF
TRBJ2-1 | TRBV20-1 | TRBD2 | . | TGCAGTGCTACCGCTACCGGGACTAGCGGGAGCTCCTACAATGAGCAGTTCTTC | CSATATGTSGSSYNEQFF
TRBJ1-2 | TRBV5-1 | TRBD1 | few | TGCGCCAGCAGCTTGAGGACAAATTACAGGGGAACATATGATGGCTACACCTTC | CASSLRTNYRGTYDGYTF
TRBJ2-3 | TRBV7-2 | TRBD1 | few | TGTGCCAGCAGCTTAGCTTCCACAGGGGGTACAGATACGCAGTATTTT | CASSLASTGGTDTQYF
TRBJ1-5 | TRBV15 | . | . | TGTGCCACCAGCAGATACCGGGCGATCAGGGGATATAGCAATCAGCCCCAGCATTTT | CATSRYRAIRGYSNQPQHF
TRBJ2-2 | TRBV28 | TRBD1 | . | TGTGCCAGCAGCCGACAGGGCCAGAACACCGGGGAGCTGTTTTTT | CASSRQGQNTGELFF
TRBJ2-5 | TRBV7-2 | . | many | TGTGCCAGCAGCCAACAGGGTAACCAAGAGACCCAGTACTTC | CASSQQGNQETQYF
TRBJ2-2 | TRBV29-1 | TRBD2 | many | TGCAGCGTTCCTCGGACTAGCGGGACGACCGGGGAGCTGTTTTTT | CSVPRTSGTTGELFF
TRBJ2-1 | TRBV11-2 | TRBD2 | many | TGTGCCAGCAGCTTAGCCAACGGGAGCGGGGATAATGAGCAGTTCTTC | CASSLANGSGDNEQFF
TRBJ2-5 | TRBV3-1 | . | . | TGTGCCAGCAGCAGTATCCTCCAAGAGACCCAGTACTTC | CASSSILQETQYF
TRBJ2-7 | TRBV7-2 | . | few | TGTGCCAGCAGCGTACAGGGCCTTACGACCTCCTACGAGCAGTACTTC | CASSVQGLTTSYEQYF
TRBJ2-3 | TRBV24-1 | TRBD2 | . | TGTGCCACCAGTGAGGAGACTAGCGGGGGAGCAGATACGCAGTATTTT | CATSEETSGGADTQYF